The source of this T cell receptor beta chain is a study of blood T cell repertoires in COVID-19. Study-wide background: Samples came from the United States, Italy and Spain, spanning acute and convalescent COVID-19. PBMCs, B-cell-depleted T cells, or T cells were the source of the cDNA or gDNA that made up the material.

In this sample, this clone is medium-sized. Sequenced by immunoSEQ multiplex PCR; TCRdb stores in-frame clones only, minus some. This sample has under 130,000 clones; 70% to 85% occur once, and the top ten carry 20% to 25%. Between the trimmed V and J ends, which lost 5 bases and 1 base, there was a span of 9 bases. Germline CDR1 is MNHEY and CDR2 is SVGAGI. This CDR3 spans 14 amino acids. Specimen: peripheral blood. This chain joins TRBV6-5 and TRBJ1-5; D is undetermined. This clonotype originated in a man between 70 and 80 years old with active or convalescent COVID-19. The CDR3 sequence: CASSPGISNQPQHF. The CDR3 region has the DNA TGTGCCAGCAGTCCCGGGATCAGCAATCAGCCCCAGCATTTT.